The source of this TCR beta chain is a study of T cells in women clearing cervical HPV infection (dated by TCRdb to 2017 to 2018). About the study as a whole: The cases were 20 to 25 women with histologically confirmed HPV16-related CIN3 or worse, and 2 of these cases were invasive cancers. The 20 to 25 controls were women who cleared a single incident HPV16 infection within 12 months without developing precancer or cancer. Blood from cases was collected at the visit at which the lesion was first identified, whereas blood from controls was collected once infection was no longer detected. Among cases, blood sampling came a median of roughly 150 days after lesion detection, with an interquartile range of about 80 to 220 days. Because only a few women had HLA typing data, the possibility that HLA type acted as a confounder could not be ruled out. The exploratory proof-of-principle case-control study was nested within the Guanacaste HPV Natural History Study in Costa Rica and compared TCR repertoires across cervical HPV16 outcomes. Cases and controls were matched on age within five years and on year of sample collection. A median age of almost 35 years was observed in cases versus approximately 40 in controls, and no significant differences in baseline characteristics were found. In the parent cohort, around 10,000 women aged 18 or older were enrolled in Guanacaste, Costa Rica, during about 1992 to 1994 and were followed for 7 to 8 years. Quality controls consisted of five blinded duplicates per group, for a total of roughly 60 samples made up of roughly 50 participants and roughly 10 replicates. Overall study outcomes, separate from this receptor: Across sequencing depths, CIN3+ cases showed significantly higher TCR repertoire richness than controls, but evenness did not differ between the groups. Random forest classifiers combining richness and V gene abundances distinguished cases from controls with an estimated AUC of around 0.79. Because of the cross-sectional design, the study could not determine whether the associations came before infection or resulted from infection, and neither effector/memory subsets nor HPV-specific T cells were isolated. Because T-cell numbers per sample were unknown, differences in richness could reflect varying T-cell content rather than repertoire biology. Lower TRBV6-7 relative abundance was observed in cases than in controls (roughly 0.12% versus 0.15%; Bonferroni P = 0.0008).

Of note for this clone: Its antigen is unknown. The read halts 3 residues ahead of the CDR3 end, with the missing end drawn from the germline J gene.

Every participant had a single incident cervical HPV16 infection, and women with prevalent HPV16 infections were excluded. Cervical HPV DNA was detected by MY09/MY11 PCR and genotyped by dot-blot hybridization. About 14 mL of heparinized blood were centrifuged, and the buffy coat was split into aliquots, frozen at -30 degrees C, and then kept at -80 degrees C. Genomic DNA was extracted from buffy coat specimens using QIAGEN kits. The immunoSEQ assay used multiplex PCR to amplify TCR beta CDR3 regions from an average of about 1.1 ug of genomic DNA per sample. To correct primer bias, the assay used a complete synthetic TCR repertoire to set an amplification baseline. The amplicons were sequenced on the Illumina platform. Regarding the original processing steps: Error correction of the sequences involved clustering with frequency ratios plus a modified nearest-neighbor algorithm, after which the sequences were analyzed in the immunoSEQ Analyzer using IMGT gene definitions. At each rarefaction depth, TCR richness and evenness were averaged over 20 rarefaction repeats, and samples with fewer sequences than the depth were excluded. Relative abundances of V, D and J genes were compared between groups using Wilcoxon rank sum tests, with FDR correction applied. Blinded duplicates gave an intraclass correlation of under 97% for TCR richness and an average of around 83% across 66 gene segments. TCRdb obtained this table from immuneACCESS and retained in-frame rearrangements with V and J assigned. These tables miss some clones; where compared with another copy, unresolved V genes account for less than half of the shortfall, and the remainder is unexplained. V and J calls and clone size come straight from that table; D and trimming were deduced from the DNA. This sample's table contains tens of thousands of clones. The ten largest clones take up about 0.94% of the sample.

Inclusive of the bounding cysteine and phenylalanine, the CDR3 is 18 residues long. The DNA shown is the part of the CDR3 that was read: 45 bases, in frame from base 1. V and J are trimmed by 5 bases and 0 bases, and the gene matches miss 10 bases of the junction. The germline V gene yields SGHVS for CDR1 and FNYEAQ for CDR2. Recombination linked TRBV7-6 to TRBJ1-6; 7 central bases correspond to TRBD1. This receptor was identified in a woman aged 18 to 75 with a cervical HPV16 infection that either progressed to CIN3+ or cleared (not recorded which). What was sequenced was blood buffy coat. The CDR3 here reads CASSPRGRTSSYNSPLHF. Incomplete CDR3 DNA: TGTGCCAGCAGCCCTAGGGGGCGGACCAGCTCCTATAATTCACCC.